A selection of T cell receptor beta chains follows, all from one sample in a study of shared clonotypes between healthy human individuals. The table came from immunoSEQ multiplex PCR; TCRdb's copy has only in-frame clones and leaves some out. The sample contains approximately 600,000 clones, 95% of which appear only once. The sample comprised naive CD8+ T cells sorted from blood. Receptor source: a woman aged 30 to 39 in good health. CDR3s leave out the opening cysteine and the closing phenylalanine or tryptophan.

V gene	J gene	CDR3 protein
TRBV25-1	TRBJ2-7	ASSDTGAAYEQY
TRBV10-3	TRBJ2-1	AISESMDRSYNEQF
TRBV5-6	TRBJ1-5	ASSLAVSQPQH
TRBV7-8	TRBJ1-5	ASSLDSNQPQH
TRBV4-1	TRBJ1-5	ASSQEKWSQPQH
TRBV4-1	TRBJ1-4	ASSQDGGLYEKLF
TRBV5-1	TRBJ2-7	ASSAYSGTIYEQY
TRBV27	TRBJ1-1	ASDTQSGPKNTEAF
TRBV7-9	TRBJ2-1	ASSLYAGGGNEQF
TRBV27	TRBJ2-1	ASTSGTSDNEQF
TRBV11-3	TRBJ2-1	ASSLYRRDNEQF
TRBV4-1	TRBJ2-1	ASSQEPGLAAYNEQF
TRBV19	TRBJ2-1	ASSIVSGAHEDYNEQF
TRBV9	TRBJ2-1	ASSVAPASGYNEQF
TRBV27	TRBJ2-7	ASRPTSGSPYEQY
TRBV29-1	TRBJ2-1	SLADGYNEQF
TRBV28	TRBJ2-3	ASSDRGLSVDTQY
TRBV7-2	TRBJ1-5	ASSAGQYSNQPQH
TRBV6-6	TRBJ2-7	ASAPGVGDMEQY
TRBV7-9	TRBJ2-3	ASSLSQGGSTDTQY
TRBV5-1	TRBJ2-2	ASSPRGLHTGELF
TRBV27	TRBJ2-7	ASSFGRGPYEQY
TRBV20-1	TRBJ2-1	SAARDHEQF
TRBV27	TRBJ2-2	ASSLSQGGTGELF
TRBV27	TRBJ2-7	ASSPPPGTRFYEQY
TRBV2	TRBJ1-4	ASSALPITPNNEKLF
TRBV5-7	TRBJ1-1	ASSPGKKGDDTEAF
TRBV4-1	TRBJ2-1	ASSQEGPGPYNEQF
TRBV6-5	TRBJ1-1	ASSYSGEGTEAF
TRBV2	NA	ASSESQSYEQY
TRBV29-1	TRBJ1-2	SVDQGIYGYT
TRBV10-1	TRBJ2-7	ASSEVLADSYEQY
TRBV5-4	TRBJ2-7	ASSFSGSPPYEQY
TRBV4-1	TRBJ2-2	ASSQSLAGVNTGELF
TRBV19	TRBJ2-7	ASSPGQGFFYEQY
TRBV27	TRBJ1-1	ASSLSGEAF
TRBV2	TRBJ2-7	ASRPDWAQGAEQY
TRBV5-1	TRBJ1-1	ASSLHRGDTEAF
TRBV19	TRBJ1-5	ATDTRSNQPQH
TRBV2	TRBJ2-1	ASSERDTYNEQF
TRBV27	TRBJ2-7	ASSLRDNSYEQY
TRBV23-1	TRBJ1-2	ASSQFDPGTGVLSYGYT